The 31 T cell receptor beta chains given below trace back to one sample, sequenced in a study of blood T cell repertoires in COVID-19. Produced via immunoSEQ multiplex PCR; TCRdb's table is partial and in-frame only. The sample has about 68,000 clones; about 88% are singletons. Sequenced: peripheral blood. All receptors come from a man over 45 with active COVID-19.

The rearrangement joins TRBV11-1 to TRBJ1-2; TRBD1 might be the D (5 bases). The germline V and J ends were trimmed by 2 bases and 7 bases, with 14 bases remaining between them. From germline, CDR1 is SGHAT and CDR2 FQDESV (reference sequence). The CDR3 has 14 amino acids. The CDR3 sequence: CASSLSSRAAGYTF. The CDR3 nucleotides read TGTGCCAGCAGCTTAAGTTCCAGGGCGGCTGGCTACACCTTC.

V and J are TRBV5-4 and TRBJ2-1; 9 bases align to TRBD1. Germline V gives CDR1 SGHNT, CDR2 YYREEE (reference sequence). This CDR3 is built from 15 residues. J lost 6 bases, V lost 3 bases, and 7 bases had no gene match. Here the CDR3 reads CASSSGTGLRNEQFF. In DNA form, the CDR3 reads TGTGCCAGCAGCTCCGGGACAGGGTTGCGCAATGAGCAGTTCTTC. Full variable domain (missing parts from reference TRBV5-4 and TRBJ2-1): ETGVTQSPTHLIKTRGQQVTLRCSSQSGHNTVSWYQQALGQGPQFIFQYYREEENGRGNFPPRFSGLQFPNYSSELNVNALELDDSALYLCASSSGTGLRNEQFFGPGTRLTVL.

The chain combines TRBV19 with TRBJ2-7; 7 bases are a match to TRBD2. The CDR3 consists of 15 residues. The germline gives CDR1 LNHDA, CDR2 SQIVND (reference sequence). Trimming cost V 8 bases and J 4 bases; bases outside gene matches: 14. The CDR3 sequence: CASSSGGTTGYEQYF. CDR3 coding DNA: TGTGCCAGTTCTTCCGGAGGGACTACCGGTTACGAGCAGTACTTC.

The chain carries TRBV5-1 and TRBJ2-5, with a possible D match to TRBD1 (6 bases). Germline CDR1 and CDR2: SGHRS and YFSETQ. Trimming removed 4 bases at V and 1 base at J, with 11 bases between. The CDR3 runs to 14 residues. The CDR3 is CASSAGQPQETQYF. The CDR3 DNA is TGCGCCAGCAGCGCCGGACAGCCCCAAGAGACCCAGTACTTC. The full variable domain, its missing parts supplied by reference TRBV5-1 and TRBJ2-5, is KAGVTQTPRYLIKTRGQQVTLSCSPISGHRSVSWYQQTPGQGLQFLFEYFSETQRNKGNFPGRFSGRQFSNSRSEMNVSTLELGDSALYLCASSAGQPQETQYFGPGTRLLVL.

CDR3 DNA sequence: TGTGCCAGCAGTCTTAGCGGGGGCACAGATACGCAGTATTTT. This sequence encodes CASSLSGGTDTQYF. The chain is built from TRBV6-4 and TRBJ2-3; 8 bases match TRBD2. CDR1 is MRHNA and CDR2 is SNTAGT in the germline V gene. Trimming at V came to 5 bases and at J to 1 base, leaving 2 bases not matched to a gene. The CDR3 extends over 14 amino acids.

The chain has TRBV7-9 and TRBJ2-1, with 13 bases aligning to TRBD2. Trimming at V came to 7 bases and at J to 1 base, leaving 4 bases not matched to a gene. CDR1 and CDR2 (germline): SEHNR, FQNEAQ (reference sequence). This CDR3 spans 16 amino acids. CDR3 loop: CASILAGGPSYNEQFF. The CDR3 nucleotides are TGTGCCAGCATACTAGCGGGGGGGCCGTCCTACAATGAGCAGTTCTTC.

The rearrangement uses TRBV6-5 and TRBJ2-7, with TRBD2 matching over 9 bases. This CDR3 contains 14 residues. Germline trimming cut 6 bases from V and 2 bases from J; bases unmatched to any gene: 5. Germline V gene lookup returns CDR1 MNHEY and CDR2 SVGAGI. In DNA, the CDR3 is TGTGCCAGCAGAGCGGGGGGTCGAGCCTACGAGCAGTACTTC. This sequence encodes CASRAGGRAYEQYF.

The chain employs TRBV4-2 and TRBJ1-6; 10 nucleotides match TRBD1. This CDR3 is 20 amino acids long. Trimming cost V 0 bases and J 8 bases; bases outside gene matches: 16. Germline-derived CDR1 and CDR2 are LGHNA and YNFKEQ. DNA of the CDR3: TGTGCCAGCAGCCAAGAATTTCGACTGGGGACCGGGACAGGGGATTCACCCCTCCACTTT. The encoded protein is CASSQEFRLGTGTGDSPLHF.

The chain has TRBV6-5 and TRBJ2-7; TRBD1 aligns across 9 bases. CDR3 size: 14 residues. Trimming at V came to 4 bases and at J to 3 bases, leaving 4 bases not matched to a gene. Per the germline V gene, CDR1 is MNHEY and CDR2 is SVGAGI. CDR3 sequence reads: CASSFGTGSYEQYF. CDR3 coding DNA: TGTGCCAGCAGTTTCGGGACAGGGAGCTACGAGCAGTACTTC.

The chain links TRBV5-1 to TRBJ2-7; no firm D call. The CDR3 sequence is 11 residues long. V lost 0 bases and J 5 bases, leaving 3 bases between the germline ends. Germline V CDR1 and CDR2: SGHRS, YFSETQ. CDR3 in DNA: TGCGCCAGCAGCTTGGCAAACGAGCAGTACTTC. Translation gives CASSLANEQYF.

The count of this clone is one. V usage is TRBV30 and J usage is TRBJ2-1; 7 bases are shared with TRBD2. The ends lost 2 bases at V and 10 bases at J; junction bases unmatched: 5. Germline V gene lookup returns CDR1 GTSNPN and CDR2 SVGIG (reference sequence). The CDR3 contains 12 residues. CDR3 nucleotide sequence: TGTGCCTGGAGTTACGCGGGGGAAGAGCAGTTCTTC. Protein product: CAWSYAGEEQFF.

This clone has more than one count but fewer than ten. The V call is TRBV6-6, the J call TRBJ1-6, with D unresolved. CDR3 length equals 11 residues. Germline V CDR1 and CDR2: MNHNY, SVGAGI (reference sequence). V was trimmed by 6 bases and J by 18 bases, leaving 15 bases between them. The CDR3 reads CASRDYSGCHF. In nucleotides, the CDR3 is TGTGCCAGCAGAGATTATAGCGGTTGCCACTTT.

V and J are TRBV5-1 and TRBJ1-4; D is possibly TRBD1 (6 bases). Germline V gene lookup returns CDR1 SGHRS and CDR2 YFSETQ. This CDR3 is 16 amino acids long. The germline V and J ends were trimmed by 3 bases and 5 bases, with 17 bases remaining between them. CDR3 residues: CASSYGGQGLNEKLFF. The CDR3, as DNA: TGCGCCAGCAGCTATGGGGGCCAGGGGCTAAATGAAAAACTGTTTTTT.

The chain combines TRBV6-2 or TRBV6-3 with TRBJ2-1; the match to TRBD2 covers 8 bases. The CDR3 has 16 residues. Losses at the gene ends were 5 bases for V and 2 bases for J; bases not matched to a gene: 8. From germline, CDR1 is MNHEY and CDR2 SVGEGT. The DNA of the CDR3 is TGTGCCAGCAGTCAGCACCGGGGGGGTGCCTACAATGAGCAGTTCTTC. Its translation: CASSQHRGGAYNEQFF.

The CDR3 DNA follows: TGTGCCAGCAGCTTCCGGGGGGAGCTGTTTTTT. Protein sequence: CASSFRGELFF. The gene calls are TRBV11-3 and TRBJ2-2; D remains ambiguous. Trimming took off 3 bases at V and 8 bases at J, with 4 bases between the two ends. This CDR3 has 11 amino acids. The V gene's germline CDR1 is SGHNT and CDR2 YENEEA.

The V call is TRBV19, the J call TRBJ1-6, with D perhaps TRBD1 (5 bases). There are 14 residues in the CDR3. Between the trimmed V and J ends, which lost 10 bases and 9 bases, there was a span of 19 bases. CDR1 LNHDA and CDR2 SQIVND come from the germline V gene (reference sequence). CDR3 DNA: TGTGCCACCATGTCTGGGGGGGAGAGTTCACCCCTCCACTTT. Protein product: CATMSGGESSPLHF. The whole variable domain, filled in from reference TRBV19 and TRBJ1-6, reads DGGITQSPKYLFRKEGQNVTLSCEQNLNHDAMYWYRQDPGQGLRLIYYSQIVNDFQKGDIAEGYSVSREKKESFPLTVTSAQKNPTAFYLCATMSGGESSPLHFGNGTRLTVT.

The chain recombines TRBV12-3 or TRBV12-4 with TRBJ1-3, with D perhaps TRBD1 (5 bases). V lost 5 bases and J 7 bases, leaving 9 bases between the germline ends. The CDR3 is made up of 12 amino acids. CDR3 residues: CASSAYRNTIYF. CDR3 nucleotide sequence: TGTGCCAGCAGTGCGTACAGGAACACCATATATTTT.

This clone was detected only once. V gene TRBV6-5 combines with J gene TRBJ1-3; 7 nucleotides agree with TRBD1. CDR1 and CDR2 (germline): MNHEY, SVGAGI. The junction had 4 bases not matched to a gene; V was cut back by 5 bases and J by 0 bases. The CDR3 has 15 residues. The CDR3: CASSRDSSSGNTIYF. In DNA form, the CDR3 reads TGTGCCAGCAGTCGGGACAGCAGCTCTGGAAACACCATATATTTT.

In nucleotides, the CDR3 is TGTGCCACCAGTTCCGGGCGGGGGGTAGAATACAATGAGCAGTTCTTC. Translating gives CATSSGRGVEYNEQFF. This chain connects TRBV15 to TRBJ2-1; TRBD2 agrees at 8 bases. Germline-derived CDR1 and CDR2 are LNHNV and YYDKDF (reference sequence). The CDR3 loop spans 16 amino acids. V was pared by 6 bases and J by 4 bases, with 11 bases of the junction left unmatched.

The J gene is TRBJ2-2, the V gene TRBV12-3 or TRBV12-4; D uncertain. Trimming took off 5 bases at V and 7 bases at J, with 8 bases between the two ends. The CDR3 extends over 12 amino acids. The CDR3 is CASSGGGGELFF. The CDR3 nucleotides are TGTGCCAGCAGTGGCGGTGGCGGGGAGCTGTTTTTT.

This chain uses TRBV3-1 (or the pseudogene TRBV3-2) with TRBJ1-1; TRBD1 might be the D (5 bases). The CDR3 runs to 14 residues. CDR1 is LGHDT and CDR2 is YNNKEL in the germline V gene (reference sequence). The V gene lost 7 bases and the J gene lost 0 bases, with 12 bases spanning the gap. CDR3 DNA: TGTGCCAGCACCCGGGGAGGGGTGAACACTGAAGCTTTCTTT. This gives the protein CASTRGGVNTEAFF.

The chain carries TRBV6-2 or TRBV6-3 and TRBJ1-1; no clear D gene. In germline, CDR1 is MNHEY, CDR2 SVGEGT. The V end lost 2 bases, the J end lost 3 bases, and 16 bases lay between the germline ends. The CDR3 extends over 16 amino acids. CDR3 amino acids: CASSYLQATGYTEAFF. In nucleotides, the CDR3 is TGTGCCAGCAGTTACCTCCAGGCCACGGGGTACACTGAAGCTTTCTTT.

The gene calls are TRBV11-2 and TRBJ2-1; a weak D match, TRBD2 (5 bases). The CDR3 totals 14 residues. Germline CDR1 and CDR2: SGHAT and FQNNGV. V was cut by 4 bases and J by 6 bases, with 13 bases left in between. The chain's CDR3 is CASSSGLPGNEQFF. The CDR3 nucleotides read TGTGCCAGCAGCTCTGGACTCCCGGGCAATGAGCAGTTCTTC.

The CDR3 protein is CASSLPSDRADSYEQYF. The CDR3 coding sequence is TGCGCCAGCAGCTTACCTTCAGACAGGGCCGACTCCTACGAGCAGTACTTC. J is TRBJ2-7 and V is TRBV5-1; 7 positions agree with TRBD1. This CDR3 comprises 17 residues. Germline CDR1 and CDR2: SGHRS and YFSETQ. The V and J ends lost 2 bases and 0 bases, in that order; junction bases with no gene match: 11.

This chain uses TRBV3-1 (or the pseudogene TRBV3-2) with TRBJ2-1; 12 nucleotides agree with TRBD2. The CDR3 has 14 residues. CDR1 and CDR2 from the germline V gene are LGHDT and YNNKEL (reference sequence). With 6 bases clipped from V and 5 bases from J, the junction kept 2 bases outside the gene matches. CDR3: CASRRLAGDNEQFF. CDR3 DNA: TGTGCCAGCAGGAGACTAGCGGGGGACAATGAGCAGTTCTTC.

V is TRBV5-8 and J is TRBJ1-2; D is perhaps TRBD1 (5 bases). Trimming took off 4 bases at V and 4 bases at J, with 11 bases between the two ends. The CDR3 contains 13 residues. The germline V gene has CDR1 SGHTS and CDR2 YDEGEE. The CDR3 here is CASSPRGFYGYTF. For the CDR3, the DNA is TGTGCCAGCAGCCCACGGGGGTTCTATGGCTACACCTTC.

The genes are TRBV19 and TRBJ2-3; TRBD2 might be the D (5 bases). The CDR3 extends over 15 amino acids. Looked up from germline, CDR1 is LNHDA and CDR2 is SQIVND (reference sequence). V was shortened by 5 bases and J by 0 bases, with 12 bases between the two germline ends. DNA of the CDR3: TGTGCCAGTAGTCAAACAAGGACTAGCACAGATACGCAGTATTTT. Its translation: CASSQTRTSTDTQYF.

J is TRBJ2-1 and V is TRBV11-2; 12 positions agree with TRBD2. V was clipped by 1 base and J by 6 bases; unmatched bases: 1. This CDR3 has 15 residues. Germline-derived CDR1 and CDR2 are SGHAT and FQNNGV. The CDR3 nucleotides read TGTGCCAGCAGCTTAGGGGGACTAGCGGGCAATGAGCAGTTCTTC. Residues: CASSLGGLAGNEQFF. The full variable domain, with the rest looked up from reference TRBV11-2 and TRBJ2-1, is EAGVAQSPRYKIIEKRQSVAFWCNPISGHATLYWYQQILGQGPKLLIQFQNNGVVDDSQLPKDRFSAERLKGVDSTLKIQPAKLEDSAVYLCASSLGGLAGNEQFFGPGTRLTVL.

The genes are TRBV4-1 and TRBJ1-1; 8 bases match TRBD1. Germline CDR1 and CDR2: MGHRA and YSYEKL. V lost 6 bases to trimming and J lost 1 base; unmatched junction nucleotides: 1. This CDR3 is 13 amino acids long. This chain's CDR3 is CASRGQGNTEAFF. The DNA for the CDR3 is TGCGCCAGCAGAGGACAGGGGAACACTGAAGCTTTCTTT.

This clone was picked up one time. The CDR3 DNA reads TGTGCCAGCAGCCCCGGACAGGGAGTTGAAAAACTGTTTTTT. Protein product: CASSPGQGVEKLFF. V gene TRBV7-9 combines with J gene TRBJ1-4, with 8 bases identical to TRBD1. Germline V gene data show CDR1 as SEHNR and CDR2 as FQNEAQ (reference sequence). Trimming cost V 5 bases and J 7 bases; bases outside gene matches: 6. The CDR3 runs 14 residues.

The rearrangement links TRBV19 to TRBJ1-3, with D maybe TRBD1 (5 bases). The CDR3 extends over 15 amino acids. Trimming pared 7 bases from V and 4 bases from J, leaving 17 bases between. The germline V gene has CDR1 LNHDA and CDR2 SQIVND (reference sequence). CDR3 protein: CASTRRGLAGNTIYF. CDR3 nucleotides: TGTGCCAGTACCCGGCGGGGCTTAGCGGGAAACACCATATATTTT.